These 14 T cell receptor beta chains were all obtained from the same sample, sequenced in a study of Ad26.COV2.S vaccination and SARS-CoV-2 variants. The treatment was: around 19 received Ad26.COV2.S at low or high dose, single or two shots; 5 received placebo; per-sample allocation not given. At day 63 after the first vaccine or placebo injection, samples were drawn. The protocol was immunoSEQ multiplex PCR, while the TCRdb copy is restricted to in-frame clones and leaves out a portion. The table includes approximately 400,000 clones, roughly 84% detected once. Sequencing was performed on peripheral blood, taken in a trial of Ad26.COV2.S vaccine versus placebo. These receptor sequences come from a person between 18 and 65 years old who received the Ad26.COV2.S COVID-19 vaccine or a placebo.

This clone was counted many times. The J gene is TRBJ2-7, the V gene TRBV2, with D possibly called TRBD1 or TRBD2 (5 bases each). Trimming stripped 3 bases from V and 0 bases from J, with 12 bases between. CDR3 length: 15 residues. In germline, CDR1 is SNHLY, CDR2 FYNNEI. CDR3 amino acids: CASSDGARSSYEQYF. As DNA, the CDR3 is TGTGCCAGCAGTGACGGGGCGCGGAGCTCCTACGAGCAGTACTTC.

This clone appeared a single time. The V and J genes are TRBV4-3 and TRBJ2-7; 8 positions agree with TRBD2. The CDR3 runs to 20 residues. V lost 1 base, J lost 2 bases, and 19 bases stayed unmatched. Germline V gene data show CDR1 as LGHNA and CDR2 as YSLEER. CDR3: CASSQGGPNLAGQRAYEQYF. CDR3 coding DNA: TGCGCCAGCAGCCAAGGGGGCCCAAACCTAGCGGGCCAAAGGGCCTACGAGCAGTACTTC.

This sequence joins TRBV7-2 and TRBJ1-4, with D hard to call. The length of the CDR3 is 16 residues. With 2 bases removed from V and 4 bases from J, the gap between germline ends came to 14 bases. Germline values: CDR1 SGHTA, CDR2 FQGNSA. CDR3 in amino acids: CASSLKFSGNNEKLFF. The CDR3 DNA sequence: TGTGCCAGCAGCTTAAAATTCTCGGGAAATAATGAAAAACTGTTTTTT.

This rearrangement joins TRBV5-4 to TRBJ1-1, with 9 bases identical to TRBD1. This CDR3 contains 12 residues. V dropped 4 bases and J dropped 11; count of bases not matched to a gene: 6. Germline CDR1 reads SGHNT; CDR2 reads YYREEE (reference sequence). DNA of the CDR3: TGTGCCAGCAGCACCCCGGACAGGGGTGCTTTCTTT. This sequence encodes CASSTPDRGAFF.

The chain combines TRBV29-1 with TRBJ2-2, with D hard to call. The CDR3 runs 14 residues. Per the germline V gene, CDR1 is SQVTM and CDR2 is ANQGSEA. Trimming removed 0 bases at V and 1 base at J, with 6 bases between. CDR3 DNA: TGCAGCGTTGAAGAAGTAAGGAACACCGGGGAGCTGTTTTTT. Translated: CSVEEVRNTGELFF.

The chain has TRBV27 and TRBJ1-5; 9 bases are shared with TRBD1. This CDR3 spans 14 amino acids. Trimming removed 5 bases from V and 5 bases from J; junction bases left unmatched: 4. Germline assignment: CDR1 MNHEY and CDR2 SMNVEV (reference sequence). The DNA of the CDR3 is TGTGCCAGCAGTCCGACAGGGGGGCATCAGCCCCAGCATTTT. Translated: CASSPTGGHQPQHF.

The V and J genes are TRBV6-1 and TRBJ2-1; D is perhaps TRBD1 (6 bases). This CDR3 spans 13 amino acids. CDR1 MNHNS and CDR2 SASEGT come from the germline V gene. Trimming took 3 bases from V and 8 from J, leaving 11 bases between them. The CDR3 loop is CASSETGQHEQFF. The CDR3 DNA sequence: TGTGCCAGCAGTGAGACAGGCCAGCATGAGCAGTTCTTC.

The chain recombines TRBV2 with TRBJ1-2, with D perhaps matching TRBD1 (5 bases). CDR1 is SNHLY and CDR2 is FYNNEI in the germline V gene. This CDR3 spans 15 amino acids. V was cut by 7 bases and J by 4 bases, with 19 bases left in between. DNA for the CDR3: TGTGCCAGCACTCCCACGGGGGGGATGAGCTATGGCTACACCTTC. As protein: CASTPTGGMSYGYTF.

This clone has a single count. This rearrangement joins TRBV2 to TRBJ2-5; 15 positions match TRBD2. With V trimmed by 9 bases and J by 0 bases, 5 bases remained unmatched. The CDR3 totals 16 residues. Germline values: CDR1 SNHLY, CDR2 FYNNEI. CDR3 DNA sequence: TGTGCCAGACGGACTAGCGGGAGGGGTTACCAAGAGACCCAGTACTTC. The encoded protein is CARRTSGRGYQETQYF. Together with reference TRBV2 and TRBJ2-5, the CDR3 gives the full variable domain: EPEVTQTPSHQVTQMGQEVILRCVPISNHLYFYWYRQILGQKVEFLVSFYNNEISEKSEIFDDQFSVERPDGSNFTLKIRSTKLEDSAMYFCARRTSGRGYQETQYFGPGTRLLVL.

The genes are TRBV2 and TRBJ2-5; the D gene is possibly TRBD2 (6 bases). V lost 3 bases, J lost 5 bases, and 10 bases lay in between. The CDR3 extends over 13 amino acids. Germline values: CDR1 SNHLY, CDR2 FYNNEI. CDR3 amino acids: CASSDVGGETQYF. The CDR3 coding sequence is TGTGCCAGCAGTGACGTTGGGGGGGAGACCCAGTACTTC.

For this clone: Different DNA sequences within this sample yield the same CDR3. This chain connects TRBV7-6 to TRBJ2-2; D unresolved. Germline values: CDR1 SGHVS, CDR2 FNYEAQ. The V end lost 2 bases, the J end lost 1 base, and 8 bases lay between the germline ends. The CDR3 loop spans 15 amino acids. CDR3 sequence: CASSLQQVNTGELFF. The CDR3 DNA sequence: TGTGCCAGCAGCTTACAGCAGGTGAACACCGGGGAGCTGTTTTTT. Combining the CDR3 with reference TRBV7-6 and TRBJ2-2 gives the whole variable domain GAGVSQSPRYKVTKRGQDVALRCDPISGHVSLYWYRQALGQGPEFLTYFNYEAQQDKSGLPNDRFSAERPEGSISTLTIQRTEQRDSAMYRCASSLQQVNTGELFFGEGSRLTVL.

There are a few counts of this clone. The rearrangement joins TRBV19 to TRBJ2-5; TRBD2 matches at 12 bases. Germline CDR1 and CDR2: LNHDA and SQIVND (reference sequence). The V segment lost 7 bases and the J segment 7 bases; nucleotides outside the gene matches: 10. The CDR3 sequence is 15 residues long. For the CDR3, the DNA is TGTGCCAGTAAGGGTCGGACTAGCGGGGTCGCGACCCAGTACTTC. It translates to CASKGRTSGVATQYF.

This chain connects TRBV5-1 to TRBJ2-5; TRBD2 matches at 7 bases. The V segment lost 3 bases and the J segment 3 bases; nucleotides outside the gene matches: 14. Germline V gene sequence: CDR1 SGHRS, CDR2 YFSETQ. The CDR3 sequence is 17 residues long. Written as DNA, the CDR3 is TGCGCCAGCAGCTGGACGCTATACGCGGGAGTGAAAGAGACCCAGTACTTC. Residues: CASSWTLYAGVKETQYF.

The J gene is TRBJ1-5, the V gene TRBV27; the D is unclear. This CDR3 has 16 residues. Trimming took off 3 bases at V and 3 bases at J, with 15 bases between the two ends. Germline values: CDR1 MNHEY, CDR2 SMNVEV (reference sequence). DNA of the CDR3: TGTGCCAGCAGTTTCCTCTCGACCGATTACAATCAGCCCCAGCATTTT. Protein product: CASSFLSTDYNQPQHF.